The T cell receptor (beta chain) under discussion was sequenced for a study of blood T cell repertoires in COVID-19. Turning to the study itself: Italy, Spain and the United States were the sources of the convalescent and acute COVID-19 samples.

Using immunoSEQ multiplex PCR, the repertoire was profiled, and TCRdb retains in-frame clones only, with some absent. The table records about 80,000 clones, approximately 89% of them present only once. Per the germline V gene, CDR1 is MNHEY and CDR2 is SVGAGI. The ends lost 7 bases at V and 6 bases at J; junction bases unmatched: 8. CDR3 length: 13 residues. J is TRBJ2-5 and V is TRBV6-5, with 7 nucleotides matching TRBD1. The sequenced sample consisted of peripheral blood. The TCR sequence derives from an older man with active or convalescent COVID-19. The CDR3 is CASTPTGTQTQYF. DNA of the CDR3: TGTGCCAGCACTCCGACAGGGACGCAGACCCAGTACTTC.